A selection of T cell receptor beta chains follows, all from one sample in a study of cytomegalovirus exposure and HLA in healthy donors. TCRdb's copy holds only in-frame clones and misses some; the assay was immunoSEQ multiplex PCR. The sample lists 150,000 to 200,000 clones; 75% to 80% were seen once. Sequencing was performed on PBMCs. The receptors shown here come from a woman in her 30s in good health and CMV-seropositive. CDR3s include the opening cysteine and the closing phenylalanine or tryptophan. The order of the fields is D gene, J gene, clone size, V gene, CDR3 protein, CDR3 DNA. D genes are given only for firm matches. Size values are once, few and many counts, or a class for expanded clones, and some rows have none.

TRBD2 TRBJ2-3 NA TRBV4-1 CASSQEPASSGFSTDTQYF TGCGCCAGCAGCCAAGAACCGGCCTCTAGCGGGTTTTCCACAGATACGCAGTATTTT
NA TRBJ2-3 NA TRBV7-9 CASSSLSVEARGTDTQYF TGTGCCAGCAGCTCCCTATCGGTAGAGGCTCGGGGGACAGATACGCAGTATTTT
TRBD1 TRBJ1-3 NA TRBV7-2 CASSPDRPHSGNTIYF TGTGCCAGCAGCCCGGACAGGCCCCACTCTGGAAACACCATATATTTT
TRBD1 TRBJ2-7 NA TRBV7-2 CASSSGTGVLYEQYF TGTGCCAGCAGCTCCGGGACAGGGGTCCTTTACGAGCAGTACTTC
TRBD2 TRBJ2-1 NA TRBV14 CASSPSGRLPYNEQFF TGTGCCAGCAGCCCTAGCGGGAGGCTCCCCTACAATGAGCAGTTCTTC
TRBD2 TRBJ2-3 few TRBV9 CASSVVAGVTDTQYF TGTGCCAGCAGCGTAGTAGCGGGGGTCACAGATACGCAGTATTTT
NA TRBJ2-3 NA TRBV19 CASSSRISTDTQYF TGTGCCAGTAGTTCGCGGATTAGCACAGATACGCAGTATTTT
NA TRBJ2-5 NA TRBV14 CASSQVRDQETQYF TGTGCCAGCAGCCAAGTCAGGGATCAAGAGACCCAGTACTTC
TRBD1 TRBJ1-2 NA TRBV6-4 CASSATGQGARGTHGYTF TGTGCCAGCAGTGCAACGGGACAGGGGGCAAGGGGGACCCATGGCTACACCTTC
NA TRBJ2-5 NA TRBV29-1 CSVEVGRGSKEIQYF TGCAGCGTTGAAGTGGGCAGGGGATCCAAAGAGATCCAGTACTTC